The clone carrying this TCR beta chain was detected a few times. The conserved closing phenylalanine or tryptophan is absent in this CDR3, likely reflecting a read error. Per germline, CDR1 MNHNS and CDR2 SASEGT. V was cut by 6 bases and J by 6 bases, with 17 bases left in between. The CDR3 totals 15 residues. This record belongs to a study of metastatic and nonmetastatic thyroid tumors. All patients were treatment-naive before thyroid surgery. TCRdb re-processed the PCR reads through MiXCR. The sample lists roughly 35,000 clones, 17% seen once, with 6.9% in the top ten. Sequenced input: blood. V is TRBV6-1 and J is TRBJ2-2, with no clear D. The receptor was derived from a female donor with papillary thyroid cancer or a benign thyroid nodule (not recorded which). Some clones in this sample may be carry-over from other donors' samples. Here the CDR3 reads CASSPAEYRAGELFL. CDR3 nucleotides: TGTGCCAGCAGCCCCGCGGAATATCGCGCCGGGGAGCTGTTTCTT.